This TCR beta chain was sequenced for a study of shared clonotypes between healthy human individuals. Study-wide results and caveats: Memory subsets generally showed smaller estimated richness than naive subsets did.

As for this clone: The antigen is undetermined.

Trimming pared 2 bases from V and 7 bases from J, leaving 11 bases between. The CDR3 loop spans 13 amino acids. Germline V gives CDR1 MNHEY, CDR2 SVGAGI. Clones were read by immunoSEQ multiplex PCR, and TCRdb kept only the in-frame ones, dropping some. The sample carries 560,000 or so clones, approximately 96% recorded once. CD8 cells classed as naive were CD45RO-negative and positively selected for CCR7, excluding terminally differentiated effector memory CD45RA+ cells. The V call is TRBV6-5, the J call TRBJ1-1; TRBD1 might be the D (5 bases). Sequenced material: naive CD8+ T cells sorted from blood. This clonotype originated in a woman under 40 in good health. The CDR3 coding sequence is TGTGCCAGCAGTTACAATGGGGCCTTTGAAGCTTTCTTT. The encoded protein is CASSYNGAFEAFF.